These 6 T cell receptor beta chains originate from one sample sequenced in a study of blood T cells in healthy people across ages. The authors ran a second PCR of 7 to 11 cycles using a sample-barcoded 5' primer and a J-beta primer mix. TCRdb re-analysed the 5' RACE reads in MiXCR, keeping a single row per CDR3 protein. The sample records some 760,000 distinct CDR3 sequences, 20% to 25% being singletons. Separately, the same data were catalogued under a study of T cells of mothers and their children.

The sequencing sample was made of blood. These receptors were taken from a boy between 10 and 17 years old in good health.

This clonotype has just a few counts. The chain is built from TRBV20-1 and TRBJ1-1; D may be TRBD1 (5 bases). The germline CDR1 and CDR2 sequences are DFQATT and SNEGSKA (reference sequence). This CDR3 is 15 amino acids long. Trimming cost V 5 bases and J 1 base, with 17 bases left between them. The chain's CDR3 is CSAPDGGQGNTEAFF. The CDR3 region has the DNA TGCAGTGCTCCGGACGGAGGGCAGGGGAACACTGAAGCTTTCTTT.

As to this clonotype: One end of the junction does not line up with germline, which may come from a read error. The chain carries TRBV24-1 and TRBJ2-5, with 7 bases matching TRBD1. CDR3 size: 16 residues. Looked up from germline, CDR1 is KGHDR and CDR2 is SFDVKD. CDR3 loop: CTTSDARTGNQETQYF. The CDR3 coding sequence is TGTACCACCAGTGATGCCAGGACAGGAAACCAAGAGACCCAGTACTTC.

The rearrangement links TRBV21-1 to TRBJ2-5; TRBD2 reflects the table's D call only, with no check against the DNA. The assigned J gene may be wrong: the sequence end matches TRBJ2-7 better. TRBV21-1 is a documented pseudogene. This CDR3 spans 16 amino acids. This chain's CDR3 is CASSRDGAGGPYEQYF. As DNA, the CDR3 is TGTGCCAGCAGCAGAGATGGGGCGGGAGGGCCCTACGAGCAGTACTTC.

This chain connects TRBV5-1 to TRBJ2-5, with TRBD2 identical over 7 bases. TRBJ2-1 matches the DNA end more closely, so the J call is doubtful. Germline V gives CDR1 SGHRS, CDR2 YFSETQ. This CDR3 has 13 residues. CDR3 residues: CASSFQGGNEQFF. CDR3 nucleotides: TGCGCCAGCAGCTTTCAGGGAGGGAATGAGCAGTTCTTC.

Note on this clonotype: The junction departs from the called germline gene at one end, perhaps through a read error. The chain is built from TRBV4-3 and TRBJ2-5, with a weak D call TRBD1 (5 bases). The CDR3 is made up of 13 amino acids. CDR1 is LGHNA and CDR2 is YSLEER in the germline V gene. Written as DNA, the CDR3 is TGCGCCAGCAGCCAAGATAGCCAGGGATCACTTAACTTC. Translating it yields CASSQDSQGSLNF.

The J gene is TRBJ2-7, the V gene TRBV20-1; possibly TRBD1 for D (5 bases). This CDR3 is built from 12 residues. The germline gives CDR1 DFQATT, CDR2 SNEGSKA (reference sequence). Trimming pared 1 base from V and 5 bases from J, leaving 9 bases between. The CDR3 DNA sequence: TGCAGTGCTAGAGGGCCAGGGAACGAGCAGTACTTC. Its protein is CSARGPGNEQYF.